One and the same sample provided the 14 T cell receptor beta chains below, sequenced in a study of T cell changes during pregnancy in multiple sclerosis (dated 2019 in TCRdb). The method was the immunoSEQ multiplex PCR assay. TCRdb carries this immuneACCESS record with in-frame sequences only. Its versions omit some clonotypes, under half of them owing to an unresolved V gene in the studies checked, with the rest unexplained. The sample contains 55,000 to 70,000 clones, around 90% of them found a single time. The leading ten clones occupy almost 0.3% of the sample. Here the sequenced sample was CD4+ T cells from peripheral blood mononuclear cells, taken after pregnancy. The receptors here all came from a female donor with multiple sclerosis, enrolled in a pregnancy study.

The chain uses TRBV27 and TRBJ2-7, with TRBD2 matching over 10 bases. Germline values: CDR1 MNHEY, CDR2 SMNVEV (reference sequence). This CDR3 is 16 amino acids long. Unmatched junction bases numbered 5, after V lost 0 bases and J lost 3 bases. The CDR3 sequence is CASSLSGAGGYYEQYF. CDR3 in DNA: TGTGCCAGCAGTTTATCGGGAGCGGGGGGGTACTACGAGCAGTACTTC.

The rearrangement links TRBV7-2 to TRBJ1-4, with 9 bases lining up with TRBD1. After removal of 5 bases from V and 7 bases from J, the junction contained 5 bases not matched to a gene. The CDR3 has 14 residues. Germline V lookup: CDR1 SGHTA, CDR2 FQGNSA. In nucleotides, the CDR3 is TGTGCCAGCAGCCCCGGACAGGGGAGTGAAAAACTGTTTTTT. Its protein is CASSPGQGSEKLFF.

The CDR3 protein is CASSQTSGSPEQYF. The CDR3 nucleotides read TGTGCCAGCTCGCAGACTAGCGGGAGTCCCGAGCAGTACTTC. The rearrangement links TRBV18 to TRBJ2-7, with TRBD2 identical over 12 bases. With 6 bases clipped from V and 6 bases from J, the junction kept 6 bases outside the gene matches. Germline CDR1 KGHSH, CDR2 LQKENI. The CDR3 has 14 amino acids.

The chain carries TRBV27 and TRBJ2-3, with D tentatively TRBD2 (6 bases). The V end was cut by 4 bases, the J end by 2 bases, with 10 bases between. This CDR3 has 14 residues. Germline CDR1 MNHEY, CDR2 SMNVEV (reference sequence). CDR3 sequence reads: CASSWRGSTDTQYF. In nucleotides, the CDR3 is TGTGCCAGCAGTTGGCGGGGTTCCACAGATACGCAGTATTTT.

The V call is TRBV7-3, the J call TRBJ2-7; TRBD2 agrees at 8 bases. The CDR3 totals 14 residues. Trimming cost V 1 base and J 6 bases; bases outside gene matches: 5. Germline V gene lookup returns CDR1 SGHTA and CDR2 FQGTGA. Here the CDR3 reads CASSLRAGGGEQYF. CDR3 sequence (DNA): TGTGCCAGCAGCTTAAGGGCGGGGGGCGGCGAGCAGTACTTC. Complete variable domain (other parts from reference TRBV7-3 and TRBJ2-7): GAGVSQTPSNKVTEKGKYVELRCDPISGHTALYWYRQSLGQGPEFLIYFQGTGAADDSGLPNDRFFAVRPEGSVSTLKIQRTERGDSAVYLCASSLRAGGGEQYFGPGTRLTVT.

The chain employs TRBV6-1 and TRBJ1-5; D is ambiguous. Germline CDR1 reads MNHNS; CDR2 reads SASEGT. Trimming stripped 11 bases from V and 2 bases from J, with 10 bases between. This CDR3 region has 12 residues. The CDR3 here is CASRRGNQPQHF. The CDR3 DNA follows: TGTGCCTCGCGCCGGGGCAATCAGCCCCAGCATTTT.

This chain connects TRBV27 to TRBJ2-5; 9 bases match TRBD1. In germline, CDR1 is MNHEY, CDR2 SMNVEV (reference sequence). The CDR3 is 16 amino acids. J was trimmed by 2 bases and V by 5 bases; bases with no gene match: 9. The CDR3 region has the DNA TGTGCCAGCAGTCAACAGGGGGCGCTAGGTCAAGAGACCCAGTACTTC. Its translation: CASSQQGALGQETQYF.

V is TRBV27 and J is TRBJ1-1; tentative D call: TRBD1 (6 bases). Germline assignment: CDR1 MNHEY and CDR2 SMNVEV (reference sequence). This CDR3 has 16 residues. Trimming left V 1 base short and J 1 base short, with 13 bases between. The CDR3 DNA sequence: TGTGCCAGCAGTTTATTGGGGGGGGCAGGGAACACTGAAGCTTTCTTT. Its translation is CASSLLGGAGNTEAFF.

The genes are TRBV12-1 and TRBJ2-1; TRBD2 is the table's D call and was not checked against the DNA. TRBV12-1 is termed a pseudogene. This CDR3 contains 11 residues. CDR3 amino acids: CASSFGGEQFF. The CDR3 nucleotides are TGTGCCAGCAGCTTCGGTGGTGAGCAGTTCTTC.

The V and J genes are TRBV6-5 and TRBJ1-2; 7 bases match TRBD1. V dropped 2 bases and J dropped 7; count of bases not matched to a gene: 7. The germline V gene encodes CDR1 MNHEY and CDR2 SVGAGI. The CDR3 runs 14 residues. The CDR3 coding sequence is TGTGCCAGCAGTTACCCTGACAGGGTTACTGGCTACACCTTC. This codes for CASSYPDRVTGYTF.

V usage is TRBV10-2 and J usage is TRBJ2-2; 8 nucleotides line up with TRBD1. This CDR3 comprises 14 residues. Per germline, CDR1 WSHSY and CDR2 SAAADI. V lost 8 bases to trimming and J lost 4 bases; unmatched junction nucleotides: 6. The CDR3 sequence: CASSQQGVTGELFF. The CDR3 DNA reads TGCGCCAGCTCTCAACAGGGGGTCACCGGGGAGCTGTTTTTT.

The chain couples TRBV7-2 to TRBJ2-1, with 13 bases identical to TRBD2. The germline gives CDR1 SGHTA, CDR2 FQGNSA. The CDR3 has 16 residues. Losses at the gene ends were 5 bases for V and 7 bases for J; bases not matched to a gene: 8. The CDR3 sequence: CASSTKLAGGPNEQFF. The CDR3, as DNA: TGTGCCAGCAGCACCAAACTAGCGGGGGGGCCGAATGAGCAGTTCTTC.

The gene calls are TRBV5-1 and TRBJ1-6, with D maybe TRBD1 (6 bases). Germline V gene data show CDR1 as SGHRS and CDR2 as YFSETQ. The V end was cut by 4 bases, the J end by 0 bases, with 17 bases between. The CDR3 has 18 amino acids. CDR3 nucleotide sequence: TGCGCCAGCAGCGAGGGGACATACTTTAGCTCCTATAATTCACCCCTCCACTTT. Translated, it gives CASSEGTYFSSYNSPLHF. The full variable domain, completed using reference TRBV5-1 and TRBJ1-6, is KAGVTQTPRYLIKTRGQQVTLSCSPISGHRSVSWYQQTPGQGLQFLFEYFSETQRNKGNFPGRFSGRQFSNSRSEMNVSTLELGDSALYLCASSEGTYFSSYNSPLHFGNGTRLTVT.

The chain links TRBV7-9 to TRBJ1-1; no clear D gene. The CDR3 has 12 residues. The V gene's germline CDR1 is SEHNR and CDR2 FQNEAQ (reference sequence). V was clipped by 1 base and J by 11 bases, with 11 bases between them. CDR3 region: CASSLVGGLAFF. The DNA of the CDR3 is TGTGCCAGCAGCTTAGTGGGAGGGCTGGCTTTCTTT. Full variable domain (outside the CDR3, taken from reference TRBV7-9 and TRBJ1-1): DTGVSQNPRHKITKRGQNVTFRCDPISEHNRLYWYRQTLGQGPEFLTYFQNEAQLEKSRLLSDRFSAERPKGSFSTLEIQRTEQGDSAMYLCASSLVGGLAFFGQGTRLTVV.